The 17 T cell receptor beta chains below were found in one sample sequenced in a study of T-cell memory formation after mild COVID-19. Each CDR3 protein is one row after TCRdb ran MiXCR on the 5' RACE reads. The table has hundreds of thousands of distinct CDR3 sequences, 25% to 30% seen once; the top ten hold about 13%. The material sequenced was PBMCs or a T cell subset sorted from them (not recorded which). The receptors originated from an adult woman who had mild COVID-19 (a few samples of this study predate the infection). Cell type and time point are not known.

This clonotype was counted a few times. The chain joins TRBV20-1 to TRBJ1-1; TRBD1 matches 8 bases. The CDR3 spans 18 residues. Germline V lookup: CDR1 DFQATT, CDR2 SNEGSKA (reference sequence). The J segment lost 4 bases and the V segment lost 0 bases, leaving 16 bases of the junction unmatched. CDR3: CSARDLLGQGFGSTEAFF. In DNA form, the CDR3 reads TGCAGTGCTAGAGATCTTCTTGGACAGGGCTTCGGTAGCACTGAAGCTTTCTTT.

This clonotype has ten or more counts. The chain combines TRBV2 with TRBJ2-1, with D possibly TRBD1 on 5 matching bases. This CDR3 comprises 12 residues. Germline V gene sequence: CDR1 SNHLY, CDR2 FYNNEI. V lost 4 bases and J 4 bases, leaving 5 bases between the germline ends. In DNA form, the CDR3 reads TGTGCCAGCAGTGGACAGTACAATGAGCAGTTCTTC. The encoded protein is CASSGQYNEQFF.

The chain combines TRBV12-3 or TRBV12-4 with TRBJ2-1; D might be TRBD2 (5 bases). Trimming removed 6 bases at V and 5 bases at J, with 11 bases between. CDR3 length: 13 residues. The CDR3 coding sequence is TGTGCCAGCAGCCCCGGACTCCACAATGAGCAGTTCTTC. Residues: CASSPGLHNEQFF.

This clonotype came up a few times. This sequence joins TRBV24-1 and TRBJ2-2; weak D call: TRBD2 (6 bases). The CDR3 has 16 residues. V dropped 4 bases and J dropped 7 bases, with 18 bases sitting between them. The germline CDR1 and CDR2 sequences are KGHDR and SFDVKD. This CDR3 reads CATSDPPGDRVGELFF. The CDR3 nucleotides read TGTGCCACCAGTGACCCCCCGGGGGATCGGGTCGGGGAGCTGTTTTTT.

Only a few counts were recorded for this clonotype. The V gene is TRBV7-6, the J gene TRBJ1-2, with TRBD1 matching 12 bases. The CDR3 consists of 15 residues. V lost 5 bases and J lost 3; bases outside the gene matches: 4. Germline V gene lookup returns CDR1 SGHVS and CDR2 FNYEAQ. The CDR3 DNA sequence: TGTGCCAGCAGCCCCGGGACAGGGGGCGACTATGGCTACACCTTC. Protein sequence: CASSPGTGGDYGYTF.

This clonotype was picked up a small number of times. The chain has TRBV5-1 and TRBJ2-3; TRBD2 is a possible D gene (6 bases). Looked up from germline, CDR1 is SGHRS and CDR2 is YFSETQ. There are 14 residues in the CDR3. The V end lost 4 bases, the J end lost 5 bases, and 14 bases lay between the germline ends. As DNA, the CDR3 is TGCGCCAGCAGCGGAGGAGGGCCGGAAGATACGCAGTATTTT. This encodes CASSGGGPEDTQYF.

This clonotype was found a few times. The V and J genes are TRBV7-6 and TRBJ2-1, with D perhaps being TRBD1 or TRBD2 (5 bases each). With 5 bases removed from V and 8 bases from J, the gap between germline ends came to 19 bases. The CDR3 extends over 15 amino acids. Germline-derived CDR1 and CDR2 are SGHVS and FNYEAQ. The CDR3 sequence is CASSPSLAGSDEQFF. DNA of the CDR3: TGTGCCAGCAGCCCTAGCCTGGCAGGGTCAGATGAGCAGTTCTTC.

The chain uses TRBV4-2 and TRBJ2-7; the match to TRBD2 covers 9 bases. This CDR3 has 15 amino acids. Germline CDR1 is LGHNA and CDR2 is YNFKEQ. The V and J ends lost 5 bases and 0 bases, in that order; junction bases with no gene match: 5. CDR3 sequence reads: CASSEAGGSSYEQYF. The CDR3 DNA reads TGTGCCAGCAGCGAAGCGGGAGGATCCTCCTACGAGCAGTACTTC.

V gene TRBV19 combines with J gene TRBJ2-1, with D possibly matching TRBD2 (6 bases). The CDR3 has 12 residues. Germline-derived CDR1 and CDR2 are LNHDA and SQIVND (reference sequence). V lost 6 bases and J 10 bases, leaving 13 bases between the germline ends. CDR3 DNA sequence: TGTGCCAGTAGCCCTGCGGGGAGGGAGCAGTTCTTC. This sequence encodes CASSPAGREQFF. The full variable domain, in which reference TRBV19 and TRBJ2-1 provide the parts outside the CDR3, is DGGITQSPKYLFRKEGQNVTLSCEQNLNHDAMYWYRQDPGQGLRLIYYSQIVNDFQKGDIAEGYSVSREKKESFPLTVTSAQKNPTAFYLCASSPAGREQFFGPGTRLTVL.

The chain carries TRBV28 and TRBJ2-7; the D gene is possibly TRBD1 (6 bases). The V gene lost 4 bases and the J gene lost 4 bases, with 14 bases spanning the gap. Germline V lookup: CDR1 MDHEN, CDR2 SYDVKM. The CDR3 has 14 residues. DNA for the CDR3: TGTGCCAGCAGTTCCGGGACATCCCCTTACGAGCAGTACTTC. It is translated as CASSSGTSPYEQYF.

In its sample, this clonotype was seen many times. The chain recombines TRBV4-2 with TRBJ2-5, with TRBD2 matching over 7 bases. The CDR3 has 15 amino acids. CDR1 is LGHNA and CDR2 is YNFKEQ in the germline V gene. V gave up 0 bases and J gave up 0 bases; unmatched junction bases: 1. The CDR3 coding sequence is TGTGCCAGCAGCCAAGAGCGGGGGAACCAAGAGACCCAGTACTTC. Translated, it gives CASSQERGNQETQYF.

The CDR3 DNA reads TGTGCCAGCACCCCAAGCAGGGGGCAAGGCTACACCTTC. It encodes CASTPSRGQGYTF. The gene calls are TRBV12-3 or TRBV12-4 and TRBJ1-2, with 8 bases lining up with TRBD1. V trimming: 7 bases; J trimming: 8 bases; junction bases outside the gene matches: 9. The CDR3 spans 13 residues.

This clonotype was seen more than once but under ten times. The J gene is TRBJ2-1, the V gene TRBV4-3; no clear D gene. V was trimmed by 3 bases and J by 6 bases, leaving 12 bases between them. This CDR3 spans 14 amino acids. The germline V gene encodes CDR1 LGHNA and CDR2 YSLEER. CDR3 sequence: CASSHRTPRNEQFF. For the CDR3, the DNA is TGCGCCAGCAGCCACCGGACCCCTCGCAATGAGCAGTTCTTC.

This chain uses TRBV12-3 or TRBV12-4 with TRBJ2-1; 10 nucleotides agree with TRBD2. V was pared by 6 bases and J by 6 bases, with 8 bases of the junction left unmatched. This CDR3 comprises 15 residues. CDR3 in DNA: TGTGCCAGCAGCCGGGCTAGCGGGAGTCTCAATGAGCAGTTCTTC. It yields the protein CASSRASGSLNEQFF.

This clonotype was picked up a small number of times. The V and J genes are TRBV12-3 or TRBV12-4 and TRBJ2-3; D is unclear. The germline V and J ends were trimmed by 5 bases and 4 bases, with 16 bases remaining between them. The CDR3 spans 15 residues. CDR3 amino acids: CASSPRRSQADTQYF. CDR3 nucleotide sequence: TGTGCCAGCAGTCCCCGGAGATCTCAAGCAGATACGCAGTATTTT.

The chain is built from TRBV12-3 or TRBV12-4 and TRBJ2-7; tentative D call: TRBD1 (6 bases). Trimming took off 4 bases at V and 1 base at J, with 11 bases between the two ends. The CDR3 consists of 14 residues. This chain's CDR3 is CASSSQGYSYEQYF. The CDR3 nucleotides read TGTGCCAGCAGTTCCCAGGGGTATTCCTACGAGCAGTACTTC.

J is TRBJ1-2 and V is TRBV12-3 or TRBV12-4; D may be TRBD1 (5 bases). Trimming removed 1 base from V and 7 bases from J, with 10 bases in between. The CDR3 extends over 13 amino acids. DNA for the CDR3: TGTGCCAGCAGTTTAGGTCCAGGGCGTGGCTACACCTTC. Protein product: CASSLGPGRGYTF.